The 22 T cell receptor beta chains below were found in one sample sequenced in a study of CD8 T cells in ankylosing spondylitis. Study-level results: Apparently characteristic of ankylosing spondylitis blood was a TCR beta motif (roughly eight highly homologous variants).

TCRdb analysed the 5' RACE reads with MiXCR anew, one entry per CDR3 protein. The repertoire holds around 430,000 distinct CDR3 sequences, with more than 15% as singletons. Which antigens these TCRs recognize remains unknown. Material: blood, either unsorted or a sorted T cell fraction (not recorded which). The source of these receptors is a male donor with ankylosing spondylitis.

This clonotype was counted at least ten times. This chain joins TRBV29-1 and TRBJ2-7, with 7 bases identical to TRBD1. There are 15 residues in the CDR3. J was trimmed by 2 bases and V by 6 bases; bases with no gene match: 13. The germline gives CDR1 SQVTM, CDR2 ANQGSEA. Here the CDR3 reads CSVVGTAILPYEQYF. The CDR3 DNA reads TGCAGCGTAGTCGGGACAGCAATTCTTCCCTACGAGCAGTACTTC.

The chain uses TRBV25-1 and TRBJ2-7; TRBD1 agrees at 8 bases. The CDR3 loop spans 18 amino acids. V trimming: 3 bases; J trimming: 4 bases; junction bases outside the gene matches: 17. Germline V lookup: CDR1 MGHDK, CDR2 SYGVNS. The CDR3 here is CASSDSGRQGQNIYEQYF. In DNA form, the CDR3 reads TGTGCCAGCAGTGATAGTGGTCGACAGGGGCAAAATATTTACGAGCAGTACTTC.

Ten or more counts support this clonotype. The chain combines TRBV12-3 or TRBV12-4 with TRBJ1-1; D not resolved. This CDR3 spans 12 amino acids. Trimming removed 6 bases from V and 6 bases from J, with 11 bases in between. CDR3 loop: CASSLTGAEAFF. DNA for the CDR3: TGTGCCAGCAGCCTCACCGGGGCTGAAGCTTTCTTT.

The chain is built from TRBV5-1 and TRBJ2-1; a weak D match, TRBD2 (6 bases). Germline CDR1 and CDR2: SGHRS and YFSETQ. V lost 3 bases and J 7 bases, leaving 23 bases between the germline ends. This CDR3 region has 17 residues. CDR3 DNA: TGCGCCAGCAGCTGGGGAAAGGGTGCGGGGAGGTCAAATGAGCAGTTCTTC. It yields the protein CASSWGKGAGRSNEQFF.

This clonotype was seen only a few times. The gene calls are TRBV10-3 and TRBJ1-1; the match to TRBD1 covers 9 bases. CDR3 length: 17 residues. J was trimmed by 4 bases and V by 6 bases; bases with no gene match: 15. CDR1 ENHRY and CDR2 SYGVKD come from the germline V gene. For the CDR3, the DNA is TGTGCCATCAGCGCTCCGGGACAGGGCGCATCCGGCACTGAAGCTTTCTTT. Amino acids: CAISAPGQGASGTEAFF.

The V and J genes are TRBV21-1 and TRBJ2-1; no check of the table's D call, TRBD2, against the DNA was made. TRBV21-1 is a listed pseudogene. The CDR3 covers 17 residues. The CDR3 here is CASSKSEQRLGDNEQFF. In DNA, the CDR3 is TGTGCCAGCAGCAAATCGGAACAGCGACTGGGAGACAATGAGCAGTTCTTC.

This clonotype was seen more than once but under ten times. The rearrangement uses TRBV29-1 and TRBJ2-1, with D possibly being TRBD1 or TRBD2 (6 bases each). V was clipped by 4 bases and J by 3 bases, with 19 bases between them. CDR3 size: 16 residues. Germline lookup yields CDR1 SQVTM and CDR2 ANQGSEA. The chain's CDR3 is CSVVGRGPAFYNEQFF. The CDR3 DNA reads TGCAGCGTTGTTGGTCGGGGGCCCGCCTTCTACAATGAGCAGTTCTTC.

This clonotype was seen ten or more times. J is TRBJ2-1 and V is TRBV12-3 or TRBV12-4; D could derive from TRBD1 or TRBD2 (5 bases each). V was cut by 7 bases and J by 4 bases, with 11 bases left in between. CDR3 size: 13 residues. The CDR3 sequence: CASTRDEYNEQFF. DNA for the CDR3: TGTGCCAGCACTCGGGACGAATACAATGAGCAGTTCTTC.

As for this clonotype: A much bigger clone sits one base away, suggesting this may be a read error. V usage is TRBV20-1 and J usage is TRBJ2-5; 8 bases are shared with TRBD2. Germline V gene lookup returns CDR1 DFQATT and CDR2 SNEGSKA (reference sequence). The CDR3 has 15 amino acids. Written as DNA, the CDR3 is TGCTGTGCTAGAAGACACGGGACGGGGGGGGAGACCCAGTACTTC. Amino acid sequence: CCARRHGTGGETQYF.

The chain recombines TRBV20-1 with TRBJ1-2; D ambiguous. The CDR3 length is 13 residues. Germline V gene sequence: CDR1 DFQATT, CDR2 SNEGSKA (reference sequence). V shed 3 bases and J shed 2 bases, with 10 bases lying between them. In DNA form, the CDR3 reads TGCAGTGCTAGCCCGCTTTCAAACTATGGCTACACCTTC. Its protein product is CSASPLSNYGYTF.

This clonotype was counted at least ten times. V gene TRBV5-1 combines with J gene TRBJ2-2, with 7 bases aligning to TRBD1. Germline-derived CDR1 and CDR2 are SGHRS and YFSETQ. V lost 3 bases and J lost 8; bases outside the gene matches: 13. The CDR3 is made up of 16 amino acids. CDR3 coding DNA: TGCGCCAGCAGCTCCGTACCAACAGGGGTTGGTGGGGAGCTGTTTTTT. Translating it yields CASSSVPTGVGGELFF.

The rearrangement joins TRBV20-1 to TRBJ1-1; perhaps TRBD1 as D (5 bases). This CDR3 has 15 amino acids. CDR1 is DFQATT, CDR2 SNEGSKA, per germline (reference sequence). Deletions cut 3 bases from V and 0 bases from J, with 14 bases between. The CDR3: CSASFSGHLNTEAFF. DNA for the CDR3: TGCAGTGCTAGTTTTTCGGGGCACTTGAACACTGAAGCTTTCTTT.

This clonotype occurred many times. The rearrangement joins TRBV24-1 to TRBJ2-1; tentative D call: TRBD1 (5 bases). The CDR3 covers 15 residues. CDR1 and CDR2 (germline): KGHDR, SFDVKD. Trimming shortened V by 9 bases and J by 1 base, and 15 bases separated the two germline ends. The CDR3 region is CATEESPGSYNEQFF. CDR3 bases: TGTGCCACCGAAGAGAGCCCAGGGTCCTACAATGAGCAGTTCTTC.

This chain uses TRBV2 with TRBJ1-5; perhaps TRBD1 as D (5 bases). CDR1 SNHLY and CDR2 FYNNEI come from the germline V gene. CDR3 length: 14 amino acids. V lost 0 bases to trimming and J lost 2 bases, with 5 bases between them. The chain's CDR3 is CASSEARGNQPQHF. Written as DNA, the CDR3 is TGTGCCAGCAGTGAAGCCAGGGGCAATCAGCCCCAGCATTTT.

This clonotype was counted many times. The chain combines TRBV6-2 or TRBV6-3 with TRBJ2-7; D possibly corresponds to TRBD1 (5 bases). Germline V gene data show CDR1 as MNHEY and CDR2 as SVGEGT. This CDR3 comprises 13 residues. V was trimmed by 6 bases and J by 0 bases, leaving 9 bases between them. The CDR3 bases are TGTGCCAGCAGCGATCAGGGCTCCTACGAGCAGTACTTC. This encodes CASSDQGSYEQYF.

This clonotype was seen only a few times. The V and J genes are TRBV6-5 and TRBJ1-5, with D perhaps matching TRBD1 (5 bases). Trimming removed 5 bases at V and 2 bases at J, with 19 bases between. Germline assignment: CDR1 MNHEY and CDR2 SVGAGI. The CDR3 is made up of 17 amino acids. The CDR3 loop is CASSKLGAGGGNQPQHF. The DNA of the CDR3 is TGTGCCAGCAGTAAACTCGGGGCAGGCGGGGGCAATCAGCCCCAGCATTTT.

This clonotype showed up just a few times. The rearrangement links TRBV20-1 to TRBJ2-2; D is unclear. The V end was cut by 0 bases, the J end by 4 bases, with 12 bases between. CDR1 DFQATT and CDR2 SNEGSKA come from the germline V gene (reference sequence). The CDR3 length is 15 residues. CDR3 DNA sequence: TGCAGTGCTAGAGATCGGAACACGGGCACCGGGGAGCTGTTTTTT. This translates into CSARDRNTGTGELFF.

The chain joins TRBV12-3 or TRBV12-4 to TRBJ1-2, with a weak D call TRBD1 (5 bases). The length of the CDR3 is 15 residues. Trimming pared 2 bases from V and 8 bases from J, leaving 18 bases between. Here the CDR3 DNA reads TGTGCCAGCAGTTTAAGGGACGGCGGCACGTGGGGCTACACCTTC. This gives the protein CASSLRDGGTWGYTF.

This clonotype was found a few times. V and J are TRBV2 and TRBJ2-7; D uncertain. Germline CDR1 SNHLY, CDR2 FYNNEI. V lost 4 bases, J lost 3 bases, and 4 bases lay in between. The CDR3 runs 11 residues. This chain's CDR3 is CASSVHYEQYF. CDR3 in DNA: TGTGCCAGCAGTGTGCACTACGAGCAGTACTTC.

This clonotype was found many times. This chain links TRBV6-2 or TRBV6-3 with TRBJ2-1, with 8 positions matching TRBD2. This CDR3 is 15 amino acids long. With V trimmed by 9 bases and J by 2 bases, 9 bases remained unmatched. Looked up from germline, CDR1 is MNHEY and CDR2 is SVGEGT. Here the CDR3 DNA reads TGTGCCAGGCTTACGGGACTAGTACCCTACAATGAGCAGTTCTTC. Translated, it gives CARLTGLVPYNEQFF.

This clonotype has a count of ten or more. V and J are TRBV6-1 and TRBJ1-4; a possible D gene is TRBD1 (6 bases). Germline assignment: CDR1 MNHNS and CDR2 SASEGT. Trimming removed 5 bases from V and 3 bases from J, with 19 bases in between. The CDR3 runs to 17 residues. The CDR3 DNA is TGTGCCAGCAGTCTCTACCCCTACAGGGTTTCTAATGAAAAACTGTTTTTT. It is translated as CASSLYPYRVSNEKLFF.

This clonotype was recorded a few times. V is TRBV3-1 and J is TRBJ1-2; 10 nucleotides line up with TRBD1. CDR3 length equals 16 residues. The germline CDR1 and CDR2 sequences are LGHDT and YNNKEL (reference sequence). The J segment lost 0 bases and the V segment lost 4 bases, leaving 5 bases of the junction unmatched. The CDR3 sequence is CASSPRTGGANYGYTF. As DNA, the CDR3 is TGTGCCAGCAGCCCACGGACAGGGGGAGCTAACTATGGCTACACCTTC.